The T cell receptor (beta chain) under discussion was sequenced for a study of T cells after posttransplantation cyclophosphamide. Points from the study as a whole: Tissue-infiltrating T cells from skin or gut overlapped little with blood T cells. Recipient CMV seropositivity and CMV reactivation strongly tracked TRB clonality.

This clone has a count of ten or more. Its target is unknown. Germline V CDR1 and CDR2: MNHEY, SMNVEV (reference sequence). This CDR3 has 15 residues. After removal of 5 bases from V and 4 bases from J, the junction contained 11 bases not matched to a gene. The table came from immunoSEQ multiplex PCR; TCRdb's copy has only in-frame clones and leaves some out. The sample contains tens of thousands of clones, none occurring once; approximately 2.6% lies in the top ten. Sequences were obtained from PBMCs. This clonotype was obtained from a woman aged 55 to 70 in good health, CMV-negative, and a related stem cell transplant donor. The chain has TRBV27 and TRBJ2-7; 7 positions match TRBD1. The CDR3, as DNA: TGTGCCAGCAGTCAAATGACAGGGTTAGGGTACGAGCAGTACTTC. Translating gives CASSQMTGLGYEQYF.